Shown below are 30 T cell receptor beta chains from a single sample sequenced in a study of cytomegalovirus exposure and HLA in healthy donors. PCR primers comprised 60 Vbeta and 13 Jbeta primers. Sequenced by immunoSEQ multiplex PCR; TCRdb stores in-frame clones only, minus some. The sample has under 110,000 clones; roughly 82% are singletons. What was sequenced was PBMCs. These receptor sequences come from a man over 45 in good health and CMV-seronegative.

This chain links TRBV7-9 with TRBJ2-7, with 9 bases aligning to TRBD1. The CDR3 contains 14 residues. J lost 5 bases, V lost 5 bases, and 7 bases had no gene match. From germline, CDR1 is SEHNR and CDR2 FQNEAQ (reference sequence). This CDR3 reads CASSPPGTGHEQYF. DNA for the CDR3: TGTGCCAGCAGCCCCCCCGGGACAGGGCACGAGCAGTACTTC.

This chain uses TRBV12-5 with TRBJ1-2; 9 bases are shared with TRBD1. From germline, CDR1 is LGHNT and CDR2 FRNRAP. Trimming removed 5 bases from V and 4 bases from J; junction bases left unmatched: 5. The CDR3 has 14 residues. The CDR3 spells CASGATGGPYGYTF. CDR3 DNA sequence: TGTGCTAGTGGTGCGACAGGGGGACCCTATGGCTACACCTTC. The variable domain in full, with the rest retrieved from reference TRBV12-5 and TRBJ1-2, is DARVTQTPRHKVTEMGQEVTMRCQPILGHNTVFWYRQTMMQGLELLAYFRNRAPLDDSGMPKDRFSAEMPDATLATLKIQPSEPRDSAVYFCASGATGGPYGYTFGSGTRLTVV.

The gene calls are TRBV27 and TRBJ2-7; the match to TRBD2 covers 9 bases. V was pared by 7 bases and J by 6 bases, with 13 bases of the junction left unmatched. From germline, CDR1 is MNHEY and CDR2 SMNVEV (reference sequence). This CDR3 contains 15 residues. CDR3 coding DNA: TGTGCCAGCATGCTAGCGGGGACCCTAAGAGGCGAGCAGTACTTC. Protein sequence: CASMLAGTLRGEQYF.

The chain combines TRBV2 with TRBJ1-4; 7 bases are shared with TRBD1. CDR1 and CDR2 (germline): SNHLY, FYNNEI. CDR3 length equals 13 residues. The junction had 5 bases not matched to a gene; V was cut back by 6 bases and J by 7 bases. The CDR3 here is CASSPGQREKLFF. CDR3 sequence (DNA): TGTGCCAGCAGCCCGGGACAGCGTGAAAAACTGTTTTTT.

This chain joins TRBV6-1 and TRBJ2-1; D might be TRBD2 (5 bases). The CDR3 runs to 12 residues. In germline, CDR1 is MNHNS, CDR2 SASEGT. V lost 4 bases and J 12 bases, leaving 13 bases between the germline ends. The CDR3 region has the DNA TGTGCCAGCAGTGGGGGTGCGGCGGGGCAGTTCTTC. Residues: CASSGGAAGQFF.

CDR3 nucleotide sequence: TGTGCCTGGAGCAATAGACTAGCGGAAGAGACCCAGTACTTC. It codes for CAWSNRLAEETQYF. The V gene is TRBV30, the J gene TRBJ2-5; 9 nucleotides agree with TRBD2. The CDR3 loop spans 14 amino acids. V shed 3 bases, J shed 3 bases, and the junction held 5 bases outside the gene matches. Germline assignment: CDR1 GTSNPN and CDR2 SVGIG (reference sequence).

The V gene is TRBV2, the J gene TRBJ2-7; a possible D gene is TRBD2 (6 bases). V was shortened by 6 bases and J by 3 bases, with 12 bases between the two germline ends. The germline CDR1 and CDR2 sequences are SNHLY and FYNNEI. CDR3 size: 13 residues. The CDR3 loop reads CASSLMDYYEQYV. The CDR3 DNA follows: TGTGCCAGCAGCCTAATGGACTACTACGAGCAGTACGTC.

This clone was detected once. The V and J genes are TRBV19 and TRBJ1-1; D perhaps matches TRBD1 (5 bases). Germline V gene lookup returns CDR1 LNHDA and CDR2 SQIVND (reference sequence). The V end lost 5 bases, the J end lost 7 bases, and 11 bases lay between the germline ends. The CDR3 runs to 12 residues. The CDR3 nucleotides are TGTGCCAGTAGTGTCCTGGGGGGTGAAGCTTTCTTT. This gives the protein CASSVLGGEAFF.

V and J are TRBV18 and TRBJ1-1; perhaps TRBD1 as D (6 bases). Trimming removed 5 bases at V and 4 bases at J, with 17 bases between. This CDR3 spans 15 amino acids. Germline assignment: CDR1 KGHSH and CDR2 LQKENI. The CDR3 coding sequence is TGTGCCAGCTCAGGGCTACAGGGAGTCGGCACTGAAGCTTTCTTT. It specifies CASSGLQGVGTEAFF.

The chain is built from TRBV5-5 and TRBJ2-3, with TRBD1 identical over 7 bases. CDR1 and CDR2 (germline): SGHKS, YYEKEE (reference sequence). The CDR3 has 14 residues. J lost 3 bases, V lost 0 bases, and 1 base had no gene match. Written as DNA, the CDR3 is TGTGCCAGCAGCTTGGAGGGGGCAACAGATACGCAGTATTTT. This encodes CASSLEGATDTQYF.

The chain has TRBV28 and TRBJ2-5; 9 nucleotides agree with TRBD2. The trim removed 8 bases at V and 5 bases at J, leaving 6 bases unmatched. The CDR3 is 13 amino acids. Germline V gene lookup returns CDR1 MDHEN and CDR2 SYDVKM. The CDR3 nucleotides are TGTGCCAGCGCTAAAGCGGGGGGTGAGACCCAGTACTTC. Translated: CASAKAGGETQYF.

The chain links TRBV6-4 to TRBJ1-1; possibly TRBD1 for D (6 bases). V lost 6 bases and J 6 bases, leaving 14 bases between the germline ends. The germline CDR1 and CDR2 sequences are MRHNA and SNTAGT. This CDR3 region has 13 residues. CDR3 in DNA: TGTGCCAGCAGCATCAAGCCAGGGGCTGAAGCTTTCTTT. This sequence encodes CASSIKPGAEAFF.

The rearrangement uses TRBV7-2 and TRBJ2-1, with TRBD2 matching over 12 bases. The CDR3 runs to 16 residues. J lost 7 bases, V lost 5 bases, and 9 bases had no gene match. Per germline, CDR1 SGHTA and CDR2 FQGNSA. CDR3 sequence: CASSRASGGARNEQFF. CDR3 DNA sequence: TGTGCCAGCAGCAGAGCTAGCGGGGGGGCCAGGAATGAGCAGTTCTTC.

This clone turned up a few times. The chain combines TRBV18 with TRBJ1-1; D call uncertain. V lost 2 bases and J 4 bases, leaving 14 bases between the germline ends. CDR3 length: 15 residues. Germline V CDR1 and CDR2: KGHSH, LQKENI. The CDR3 sequence: CASSPIPVKPTEAFF. CDR3 sequence (DNA): TGTGCCAGCTCACCAATCCCGGTTAAACCCACTGAAGCTTTCTTT. The full variable domain, with the rest looked up from reference TRBV18 and TRBJ1-1, is NAGVMQNPRHLVRRRGQEARLRCSPMKGHSHVYWYRQLPEEGLKFMVYLQKENIIDESGMPKERFSAEFPKEGPSILRIQQVVRGDSAAYFCASSPIPVKPTEAFFGQGTRLTVV.

The chain couples TRBV6-1 to TRBJ1-1; 8 nucleotides line up with TRBD1. With V trimmed by 7 bases and J by 8 bases, 6 bases remained unmatched. CDR1 and CDR2 from the germline V gene are MNHNS and SASEGT. The length of the CDR3 is 12 residues. CDR3 region: CASNRGTREAFF. CDR3 nucleotide sequence: TGTGCCAGCAACAGGGGGACCCGGGAAGCTTTCTTT.

The chain combines TRBV7-9 with TRBJ2-4, with 8 bases matching TRBD2. The CDR3 length is 15 residues. Germline-derived CDR1 and CDR2 are SEHNR and FQNEAQ (reference sequence). V lost 4 bases, J lost 6 bases, and 8 bases stayed unmatched. CDR3 residues: CASSSGGGGGNIQYF. The CDR3 nucleotides are TGTGCCAGCAGCTCCGGGGGGGGCGGCGGAAACATTCAGTACTTC.

The chain has TRBV6-1 and TRBJ2-7; TRBD1 is a possible D gene (6 bases). Trimming pared 2 bases from V and 5 bases from J, leaving 19 bases between. This CDR3 is 16 amino acids long. Germline lookup yields CDR1 MNHNS and CDR2 SASEGT. CDR3 loop: CASSEPQGDLRDEQYV. CDR3 nucleotide sequence: TGTGCCAGCAGTGAACCACAGGGTGACCTCCGGGACGAGCAGTACGTC.

The chain carries TRBV5-1 and TRBJ1-4, with 7 bases aligning to TRBD1. Germline V gene data show CDR1 as SGHRS and CDR2 as YFSETQ. This CDR3 is 15 amino acids long. Germline trimming cut 0 bases from V and 7 bases from J; bases unmatched to any gene: 6. The CDR3 is CASSLEGQGGEKLFF. CDR3 nucleotides: TGCGCCAGCAGCTTGGAGGGCCAGGGGGGTGAAAAACTGTTTTTT.

This clone showed up just a few times. This chain connects TRBV7-9 to TRBJ2-1; D possibly corresponds to TRBD2 (7 bases). Trimming cost V 4 bases and J 8 bases, with 12 bases left between them. Germline V lookup: CDR1 SEHNR, CDR2 FQNEAQ (reference sequence). CDR3 size: 13 residues. CDR3 amino acids: CASSYRGGDEQFF. The CDR3 bases are TGTGCCAGCAGCTATAGGGGGGGGGATGAGCAGTTCTTC. Supplemented by reference TRBV7-9 and TRBJ2-1, the full variable domain reads DTGVSQNPRHKITKRGQNVTFRCDPISEHNRLYWYRQTLGQGPEFLTYFQNEAQLEKSRLLSDRFSAERPKGSFSTLEIQRTEQGDSAMYLCASSYRGGDEQFFGPGTRLTVL.

A few counts support this clone. This sequence joins TRBV5-4 and TRBJ2-2, with 8 bases identical to TRBD1. The CDR3 extends over 15 amino acids. The J segment lost 3 bases and the V segment lost 3 bases, leaving 4 bases of the junction unmatched. Looked up from germline, CDR1 is SGHNT and CDR2 is YYREEE (reference sequence). In DNA, the CDR3 is TGTGCCAGCAGCTGGGCGGACAGGGACACCGGGGAGCTGTTTTTT. It translates to CASSWADRDTGELFF.

This clone was counted only a few times. This sequence joins TRBV7-3 and TRBJ2-5; no reliable D call. The CDR3 is made up of 13 amino acids. Germline-derived CDR1 and CDR2 are SGHTA and FQGTGA. The V end lost 5 bases, the J end lost 4 bases, and 11 bases lay between the germline ends. The CDR3 is CASSTQVGETQYF. The CDR3 coding sequence is TGTGCCAGCAGCACCCAGGTGGGAGAGACCCAGTACTTC.

The genes are TRBV19 and TRBJ2-1; 7 positions agree with TRBD2. The germline gives CDR1 LNHDA, CDR2 SQIVND (reference sequence). The CDR3 length is 16 residues. V trimming: 7 bases; J trimming: 0 bases; junction bases outside the gene matches: 9. CDR3 bases: TGTGCCAGTAATAAGCGGGGAAGCCGCTCCTACAATGAGCAGTTCTTC. It encodes CASNKRGSRSYNEQFF.

The J gene is TRBJ2-5, the V gene TRBV18; 10 nucleotides align to TRBD1. The CDR3 contains 15 residues. V trimming: 5 bases; J trimming: 5 bases; junction bases outside the gene matches: 8. The germline gives CDR1 KGHSH, CDR2 LQKENI. The CDR3 loop is CASSKDRGTSETQYF. Written as DNA, the CDR3 is TGTGCCAGCTCAAAGGACAGGGGGACCTCGGAGACCCAGTACTTC.

Comments on this clone: One end of the junction does not line up with germline, which may come from a read error. The chain carries TRBV19 and TRBJ1-5; D is unresolved. Germline CDR1 is LNHDA and CDR2 is SQIVND (reference sequence). CDR3 length: 14 amino acids. In DNA form, the CDR3 reads TGTGCCAGTAGTGTAGATTATAGCAATCAGCCCCAGCATTTT. It specifies CASSVDYSNQPQHF.

This clone appeared once. The chain joins TRBV6-5 to TRBJ2-7, with 11 positions matching TRBD2. Trimming removed 5 bases from V and 7 bases from J; junction bases left unmatched: 7. Germline CDR1 reads MNHEY; CDR2 reads SVGAGI. CDR3 length: 14 amino acids. The CDR3 here is CASSRTSGRGEQYV. CDR3 nucleotides: TGTGCCAGCAGTCGGACTAGCGGGCGGGGGGAGCAGTACGTC.

The chain has TRBV5-1 and TRBJ2-3; TRBD2 aligns across 13 bases. CDR3 length equals 16 residues. The germline V gene has CDR1 SGHRS and CDR2 YFSETQ. V was clipped by 4 bases and J by 4 bases; unmatched bases: 6. Written as DNA, the CDR3 is TGCGCCAGCAGCCCGGTACTAGCGGGGGGGCCAGATACGCAGTATTTT. Encoded protein: CASSPVLAGGPDTQYF.

V usage is TRBV5-6 and J usage is TRBJ2-3, with a weak D call TRBD1 (5 bases). This CDR3 comprises 15 residues. Trimming shortened V by 2 bases and J by 1 base, and 11 bases separated the two germline ends. The germline V gene has CDR1 SGHDT and CDR2 YYEEEE. As DNA, the CDR3 is TGTGCCAGCAGCTTCGACAGAGTGGGCACAGATACGCAGTATTTT. Encoded protein: CASSFDRVGTDTQYF.

CDR3 nucleotides: TGTGCCAGCAGCTTGAACCAGGGGGCGAATGAAAAACTGTTTTTT. This encodes CASSLNQGANEKLFF. This chain connects TRBV5-5 to TRBJ1-4; 8 nucleotides agree with TRBD1. Germline V gene data show CDR1 as SGHKS and CDR2 as YYEKEE (reference sequence). The J segment lost 5 bases and the V segment lost 1 base, leaving 4 bases of the junction unmatched. The CDR3 runs to 15 residues. The full variable domain, rest sourced from reference TRBV5-5 and TRBJ1-4, is DAGVTQSPTHLIKTRGQQVTLRCSPISGHKSVSWYQQVLGQGPQFIFQYYEKEERGRGNFPDRFSARQFPNYSSELNVNALLLGDSALYLCASSLNQGANEKLFFGSGTQLSVL.

The chain links TRBV5-1 to TRBJ2-4, with TRBD1 as a possible D gene (5 bases). The CDR3 length is 18 residues. V was cut by 5 bases and J by 1 base, with 22 bases left in between. Germline V CDR1 and CDR2: SGHRS, YFSETQ. CDR3 in DNA: TGCGCCAGCAGTAAGGCAGGGTCTCGGAATTCGGCCAAAAACATTCAGTACTTC. Protein sequence: CASSKAGSRNSAKNIQYF.

V is TRBV6-1 and J is TRBJ1-2; D may be TRBD1 (6 bases). Trimming took off 4 bases at V and 1 base at J, with 22 bases between the two ends. The germline V gene encodes CDR1 MNHNS and CDR2 SASEGT. The CDR3 runs 18 residues. The CDR3 DNA sequence: TGTGCCAGCAGTGCCCTTAGCGTCCGGGGGGCTGGTAACTATGGCTACACCTTC. It specifies CASSALSVRGAGNYGYTF.